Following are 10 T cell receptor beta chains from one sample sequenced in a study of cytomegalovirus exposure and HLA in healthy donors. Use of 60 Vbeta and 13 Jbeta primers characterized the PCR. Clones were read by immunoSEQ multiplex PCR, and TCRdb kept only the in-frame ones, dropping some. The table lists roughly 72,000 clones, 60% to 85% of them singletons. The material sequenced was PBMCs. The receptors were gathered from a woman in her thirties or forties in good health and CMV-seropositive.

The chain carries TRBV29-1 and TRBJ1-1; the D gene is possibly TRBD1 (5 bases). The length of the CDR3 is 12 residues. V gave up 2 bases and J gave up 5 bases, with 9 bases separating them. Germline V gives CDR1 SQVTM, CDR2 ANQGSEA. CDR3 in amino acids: CSVEWQGTEAFF. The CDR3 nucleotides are TGCAGCGTTGAATGGCAGGGAACTGAAGCTTTCTTT.

CDR3 nucleotides: TGTGCCTGGGACAGGGTTGGGAGTGGCTACACCTTC. Translating gives CAWDRVGSGYTF. V usage is TRBV30 and J usage is TRBJ1-2, with 7 bases matching TRBD1. The CDR3 runs to 12 residues. Germline V lookup: CDR1 GTSNPN, CDR2 SVGIG (reference sequence). V gave up 5 bases and J gave up 7 bases; unmatched junction bases: 7.

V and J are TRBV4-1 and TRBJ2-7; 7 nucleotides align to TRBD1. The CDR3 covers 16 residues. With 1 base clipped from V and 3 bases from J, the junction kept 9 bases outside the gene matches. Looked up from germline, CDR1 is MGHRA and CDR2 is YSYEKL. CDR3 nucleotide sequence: TGCGCCAGCAGCCAAGTCGCAGGGGGATCCATCTACGAGCAGTACTTC. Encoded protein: CASSQVAGGSIYEQYF.

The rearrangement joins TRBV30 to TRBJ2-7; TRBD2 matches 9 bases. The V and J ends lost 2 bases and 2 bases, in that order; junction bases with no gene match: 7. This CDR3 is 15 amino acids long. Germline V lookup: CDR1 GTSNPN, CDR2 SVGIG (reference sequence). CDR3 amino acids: CAWSPSAGGAYEQYF. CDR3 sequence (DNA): TGTGCCTGGAGTCCCTCGGCGGGAGGGGCCTACGAGCAGTACTTC.

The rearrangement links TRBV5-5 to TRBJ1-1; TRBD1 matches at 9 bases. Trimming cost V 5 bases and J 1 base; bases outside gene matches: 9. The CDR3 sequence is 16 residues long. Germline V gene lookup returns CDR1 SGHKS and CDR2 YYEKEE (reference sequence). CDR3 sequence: CASSRSVDRGNTEAFF. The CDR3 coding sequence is TGTGCCAGCAGTCGATCAGTGGACAGGGGGAACACTGAAGCTTTCTTT.

The CDR3 protein is CASSLTGTGADTQYF. The CDR3 DNA reads as TGTGCCAGCAGTTTAACCGGGACAGGGGCAGATACGCAGTATTTT. The rearrangement links TRBV28 to TRBJ2-3; 10 positions match TRBD1. With V trimmed by 2 bases and J by 4 bases, 3 bases remained unmatched. CDR1 and CDR2 from the germline V gene are MDHEN and SYDVKM. This CDR3 is 15 amino acids long.

DNA for the CDR3: TGCAGCGTTTCAGCGGGTGGCTCCTACAATGAGCAGTTCTTC. Translated, it gives CSVSAGGSYNEQFF. The V gene is TRBV29-1, the J gene TRBJ2-1, with D tentatively TRBD2 (6 bases). The CDR3 loop spans 14 amino acids. The V end lost 5 bases, the J end lost 0 bases, and 11 bases lay between the germline ends. Germline values: CDR1 SQVTM, CDR2 ANQGSEA.

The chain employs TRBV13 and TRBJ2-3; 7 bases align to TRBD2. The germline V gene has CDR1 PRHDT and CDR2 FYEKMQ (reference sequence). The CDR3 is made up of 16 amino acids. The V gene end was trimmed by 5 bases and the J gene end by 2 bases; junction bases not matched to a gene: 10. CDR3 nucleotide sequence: TGTGCCAGCAGCCCACCGGGACTACCGATCACAGATACGCAGTATTTT. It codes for CASSPPGLPITDTQYF.

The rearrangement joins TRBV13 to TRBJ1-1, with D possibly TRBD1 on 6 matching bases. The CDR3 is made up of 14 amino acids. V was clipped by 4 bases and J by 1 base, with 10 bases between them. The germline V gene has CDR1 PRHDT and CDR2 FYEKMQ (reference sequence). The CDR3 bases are TGTGCCAGCAGCTGGCCGACAGGGAACACTGAAGCTTTCTTT. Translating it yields CASSWPTGNTEAFF.

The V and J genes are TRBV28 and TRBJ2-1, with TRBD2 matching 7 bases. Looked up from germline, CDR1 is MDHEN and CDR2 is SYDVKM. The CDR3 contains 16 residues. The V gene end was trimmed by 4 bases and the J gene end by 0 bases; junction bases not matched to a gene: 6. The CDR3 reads CASSSMTSSSYNEQFF. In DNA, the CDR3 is TGTGCCAGCAGTTCAATGACTAGCAGCTCCTACAATGAGCAGTTCTTC.